These T cell receptor beta chains were read from a single sample in a study of T cell changes during pregnancy in multiple sclerosis. Some clones are missing from TCRdb's copy, which holds only in-frame ones; the method was immunoSEQ multiplex PCR. The sample lists 40,000 to 45,000 clones; roughly 90% were seen once. Sequences were derived from CD4+ T cells from peripheral blood mononuclear cells, sampled before pregnancy. All receptors derive from a female donor with multiple sclerosis, enrolled in a pregnancy study. Each CDR3 is given with its conserved first and last residue. The D gene is left open where the match is weak. Expanded clones are given a class, and other clones once, few, many or no size at all.

abundance	d_gene	v_gene	j_gene	CDR3aa	CDR3nt
.	TRBD1	TRBV5-1	TRBJ2-2	CASSFPLGQGGTGELFF	TGCGCCAGCAGCTTTCCTTTAGGACAGGGGGGAACCGGGGAGCTGTTTTTT
once	TRBD1	TRBV7-9	TRBJ1-2	CASSPRQGDYGYTF	TGTGCCAGCAGCCCGCGACAGGGTGACTATGGCTACACCTTC
.	TRBD1	TRBV5-1	TRBJ2-1	CASSLGGTGSYNEQFF	TGCGCCAGCAGCTTGGGGGGGACAGGTTCCTACAATGAGCAGTTCTTC
.	.	TRBV19	TRBJ2-6	CASSNLMGREGANVLTF	TGTGCCAGTAGTAACCTCATGGGGCGTGAGGGGGCCAACGTCCTGACTTTC
few	TRBD1	TRBV9	TRBJ1-4	CASSRTGVNEKLFF	TGTGCCAGCAGTAGGACAGGAGTAAATGAAAAACTGTTTTTT
.	.	TRBV7-2	TRBJ2-3	CASSLGRFRTDTQYF	TGTGCCAGCAGCTTGGGCCGATTCCGCACAGATACGCAGTATTTT
.	.	TRBV6-5	TRBJ2-7	CASSLAGGTNYEQYF	TGTGCCAGCAGCCTAGCCGGAGGCACAAACTACGAGCAGTACTTC
.	.	TRBV18	TRBJ2-7	CASSPPGSYEQYF	TGTGCCAGCTCACCACCTGGCAGTTACGAGCAGTACTTC
.	.	TRBV7-8	TRBJ2-7	CASSLSKGKTYEQYF	TGTGCCAGCAGCTTATCGAAGGGGAAGACCTACGAGCAGTACTTC
.	TRBD1	TRBV7-9	TRBJ2-5	CASSTTGFQETQYF	TGTGCCAGCAGTACGACAGGGTTCCAGGAGACCCAGTACTTC
.	.	TRBV23-1	TRBJ1-3	CASPEGGHSGNTIYF	TGCGCCAGCCCCGAGGGGGGGCACTCTGGAAACACCATATATTTT
once	.	TRBV15	TRBJ1-1	CATSRDQQWRDTEAFF	TGTGCCACCAGCAGAGATCAACAGTGGCGCGACACTGAAGCTTTCTTT
.	.	TRBV7-3	TRBJ1-3	CASSPSVGNTIYF	TGTGCCAGCAGCCCCTCGGTGGGAAACACCATATATTTT
.	TRBD2	TRBV7-3	TRBJ2-5	CASSFGTSAETQYF	TGTGCCAGCAGCTTCGGGACTAGCGCGGAGACCCAGTACTTC
.	TRBD2	TRBV30	TRBJ2-5	CAWKLAGGQTQYF	TGTGCCTGGAAACTAGCGGGAGGTCAGACCCAGTACTTC
.	TRBD2	TRBV27	TRBJ2-7	CATSGPSGRAGYEQYF	TGTGCCACCTCAGGGCCTAGCGGGAGGGCCGGTTACGAGCAGTACTTC
.	TRBD1	TRBV7-8	TRBJ1-3	CASKGTGPMESGNTIYF	TGTGCCAGCAAGGGGACAGGCCCTATGGAGTCTGGAAACACCATATATTTT
.	.	TRBV7-3	TRBJ2-3	CAIRVDTDTQYF	TGTGCCATCAGGGTAGACACAGATACGCAGTATTTT
.	.	TRBV2	TRBJ2-6	CASADGGSGANVLTF	TGTGCCAGCGCGGACGGGGGCTCTGGGGCCAACGTCCTGACTTTC
.	TRBD1	TRBV5-1	TRBJ1-4	CASSLQGAREQKLFF	TGCGCCAGCAGCTTGCAGGGGGCGAGGGAACAAAAACTGTTTTTT
.	.	TRBV4-1	TRBJ2-2	CASSQDDDSSNTGELFF	TGCGCCAGCAGCCAAGATGACGACAGCTCGAACACCGGGGAGCTGTTTTTT
.	TRBD2	TRBV2	TRBJ2-2	CASSEAGGTDTGELFF	TGTGCCAGCAGTGAAGCCGGGGGGACGGACACCGGGGAGCTGTTTTTT
medium-sized	.	TRBV7-2	TRBJ2-1	CASSSRLRDYNEQFF	TGTGCCAGCAGTTCTAGACTAAGGGACTACAATGAGCAGTTCTTC
.	.	TRBV12-5	TRBJ2-3	CASGPSTDTQYF	TGTGCTAGTGGCCCTTCCACAGATACGCAGTATTTT
.	TRBD1	TRBV6-1	TRBJ1-6	CASSATPGGGFSSYNSPLHF	TGTGCCAGCAGTGCCACTCCAGGGGGTGGATTTAGCTCCTATAATTCACCCCTCCACTTT
.	.	TRBV5-1	TRBJ1-5	CASSEGLAGQPQHF	TGCGCCAGCAGCGAGGGACTGGCAGGGCAGCCCCAGCATTTT
once	.	TRBV12-5	TRBJ1-5	CASGLVTGAVNQPQHF	TGTGCTAGTGGTTTGGTTACAGGTGCCGTTAATCAGCCCCAGCATTTT
.	TRBD2	TRBV5-1	TRBJ2-1	CASSLGLAANEQFF	TGCGCCAGCAGCTTAGGCCTAGCGGCCAATGAGCAGTTCTTC
.	.	TRBV11-2	TRBJ2-7	CASSRFSGGGGEQYF	TGTGCCAGCAGCAGATTTTCGGGGGGCGGAGGCGAGCAGTACTTC
.	TRBD1	TRBV12-5	TRBJ1-2	CASGIRGNGYTF	TGTGCTAGTGGCATCAGGGGGAATGGCTACACCTTC
.	TRBD2	TRBV5-8	TRBJ2-7	CASSFGLADYEQYF	TGTGCCAGCAGCTTCGGACTAGCGGACTACGAGCAGTACTTC
once	TRBD1	TRBV5-1	TRBJ1-6	CASSADRVSSYNSPLHF	TGCGCCAGCAGCGCCGACAGGGTTAGCTCCTATAATTCACCCCTCCACTTT
.	.	TRBV4-2	TRBJ2-7	CASSQEIGGLSRYEQYF	TGTGCCAGCAGCCAAGAAATCGGGGGACTGAGCCGCTACGAGCAGTACTTC
.	TRBD1	TRBV18	TRBJ1-4	CASSRDRPTNEKLFF	TGTGCCAGCTCAAGGGACAGGCCAACTAATGAAAAACTGTTTTTT
.	TRBD2	TRBV27	TRBJ2-1	CASRSLSGSFGNEQFF	TGTGCCAGCAGGTCCCTTAGCGGGAGCTTTGGCAATGAGCAGTTCTTC
.	TRBD1	TRBV5-1	TRBJ2-1	CASSTRTGDNNEQFF	TGCGCCAGCAGCACCCGGACAGGGGACAACAATGAGCAGTTCTTC
.	TRBD1	TRBV29-1	TRBJ1-4	CSVGVPGQGQDEKLFF	TGCAGCGTGGGGGTCCCGGGACAGGGCCAGGATGAAAAACTGTTTTTT
.	TRBD1	TRBV18	TRBJ2-1	CASSPSGQGHEQFF	TGTGCCAGCTCACCATCGGGACAGGGCCATGAGCAGTTCTTC
.	.	TRBV18	TRBJ1-1	CASSPPGWMNTEAFF	TGTGCCAGCTCACCGCCAGGGTGGATGAACACTGAAGCTTTCTTT
.	TRBD1	TRBV4-2	TRBJ2-1	CASSQGQGSPYNEQFF	TGTGCCAGCAGCCAAGGACAGGGTAGCCCCTACAATGAGCAGTTCTTC
.	TRBD2	TRBV7-9	TRBJ2-7	CASSLLAGAYEQYF	TGTGCCAGCAGCTTACTGGCGGGAGCGTACGAGCAGTACTTC
.	TRBD2	TRBV5-1	TRBJ2-2	CASSRSHRTGLAGGTGELFF	TGCGCCAGCAGCCGGTCTCATAGGACGGGACTAGCGGGAGGCACCGGGGAGCTGTTTTTT
.	TRBD1	TRBV6-1	TRBJ2-7	CASSEGTGPYYEQYF	TGTGCCAGCAGTGAAGGGACAGGGCCTTACTACGAGCAGTACTTC
.	TRBD1	TRBV29-1	TRBJ1-2	CSVRTGINYGYTF	TGCAGCGTTCGGACAGGTATTAACTATGGCTACACCTTC
.	TRBD1	TRBV19	TRBJ2-1	CASSAGTGYNEQFF	TGTGCCAGTAGTGCCGGGACAGGGTACAATGAGCAGTTCTTC
few	.	TRBV2	TRBJ1-5	CASKMGGNQPQHF	TGTGCCAGCAAGATGGGAGGTAATCAGCCCCAGCATTTT